This T cell receptor (beta chain) originates from a study of vaccination and CD4 T cells after COVID-19. On the study more broadly: Drawing of post-COVID samples took place a median 101 days after diagnosis (range 35 to 161). In culture, cells were exposed to overlapping spike peptides from SARS-CoV-2, HCoV-NL63, HCoV-OC43 and HCoV-229E. Overall study findings and caveats: Post-infection sampling omitted early timepoints and covered relatively few convalescent patients.

Germline assignment: CDR1 GTSNPN and CDR2 SVGIG (reference sequence). There are 12 residues in the CDR3. Trimming cost V 7 bases and J 5 bases, with 15 bases left between them. Treatment given: roughly 10-day PBMC culture with coronavirus spike peptide pools or control peptides (ViraFEST assay). Before TCRs were sequenced, ViraFEST expanded antigen-specific T cells with peptide pools. Concerning this clonotype itself: Its antigen remains unidentified.

The assay that was used to sequence DNA from cultured CD4+ T cells was the Oncomine TCR Beta short-read assay. Each CDR3 protein gets one entry after TCRdb re-called the PCR reads with MiXCR. The sample lists just under 20,000 distinct CDR3 sequences, 47% occurring once. This TCR was sampled from a human donor who had recovered from COVID-19. The chain recombines TRBV30 with TRBJ2-7; D is possibly TRBD2 (5 bases). This sample comprised CD4+ T cells from blood, cultured in vitro, obtained before SARS-CoV-2 vaccination. CDR3 protein: CASIKGLDEQYF. The DNA for the CDR3 is TGTGCCTCGATAAAAGGACTGGACGAGCAGTACTTC.